Below, 26 T cell receptor beta chains from the same sample are listed, as sequenced in a study of shared clonotypes between healthy human individuals. Generated by immunoSEQ multiplex PCR, the TCRdb table keeps only in-frame clones and is missing some. The sample has approximately 2.4 million clones; about 94% are singletons. The sequencing input was naive CD4+ T cells sorted from blood. This sample's subset: CD45RA+ positively selected. The receptors were gathered from a man aged 18-30 years in good health.

The V gene is TRBV6-1, the J gene TRBJ2-1, with D tentatively TRBD2 (6 bases). Trimming removed 4 bases from V and 0 bases from J, with 13 bases in between. CDR3 length: 16 amino acids. Germline V gives CDR1 MNHNS, CDR2 SASEGT. CDR3 loop: CASSARLVSSYNEQFF. For the CDR3, the DNA is TGTGCCAGCAGTGCGCGACTAGTAAGCTCCTACAATGAGCAGTTCTTC.

The V call is TRBV6-6, the J call TRBJ2-7, with 11 bases identical to TRBD1. Germline CDR1 and CDR2: MNHNY and SVGAGI (reference sequence). With 10 bases clipped from V and 6 bases from J, the junction kept 5 bases outside the gene matches. The CDR3 contains 12 residues. CDR3: CATGTGGPEQYF. CDR3 nucleotides: TGTGCCACCGGGACAGGGGGTCCCGAGCAGTACTTC.

The CDR3 reads CASRNEAVTEAFF. DNA of the CDR3: TGTGCCAGTAGAAACGAGGCTGTCACTGAAGCTTTCTTT. This chain connects TRBV19 to TRBJ1-1; D is ambiguous. The CDR3 has 13 amino acids. Germline V gene sequence: CDR1 LNHDA, CDR2 SQIVND (reference sequence). Trimming removed 6 bases at V and 4 bases at J, with 12 bases between.

The V gene is TRBV6-5, the J gene TRBJ2-7, with no clear D. V lost 2 bases and J 0 bases, leaving 14 bases between the germline ends. Germline CDR1 is MNHEY and CDR2 is SVGAGI. The CDR3 is made up of 16 amino acids. CDR3 residues: CASSYGWSGSSYEQYF. CDR3 DNA: TGTGCCAGCAGTTACGGTTGGTCAGGCAGCTCCTACGAGCAGTACTTC.

The chain couples TRBV5-1 to TRBJ2-5, with TRBD2 matching 10 bases. V lost 4 bases, J lost 3 bases, and 6 bases stayed unmatched. In germline, CDR1 is SGHRS, CDR2 YFSETQ. This CDR3 has 15 residues. CDR3 sequence (DNA): TGCGCCAGCAGCCCGGGGACTAGCGTAAAAGAGACCCAGTACTTC. Translated, it gives CASSPGTSVKETQYF.

J is TRBJ2-7 and V is TRBV5-1, with 8 bases fitting TRBD2. V shed 0 bases and J 6 bases; nucleotides not matched to a gene: 5. The CDR3 covers 14 residues. The germline V gene has CDR1 SGHRS and CDR2 YFSETQ. The chain's CDR3 is CASSLAVAGSEQYF. The CDR3 DNA reads as TGCGCCAGCAGCTTGGCCGTAGCGGGGTCCGAGCAGTACTTC.

The chain uses TRBV28 and TRBJ2-2; D is unresolved. Trimming left V 5 bases short and J 4 bases short, with 8 bases between. Germline lookup yields CDR1 MDHEN and CDR2 SYDVKM. The length of the CDR3 is 13 residues. The CDR3: CASSPTPTGELFF. CDR3 DNA: TGTGCCAGCAGTCCCACCCCCACCGGGGAGCTGTTTTTT.

In the case of this clone: Other DNA sequences in the sample encode the same CDR3. V and J are TRBV9 and TRBJ1-5; D call uncertain. This CDR3 spans 14 amino acids. Trimming took off 2 bases at V and 2 bases at J, with 8 bases between the two ends. Germline CDR1 reads SGDLS; CDR2 reads YYNGEE. The CDR3 sequence is CASSVGEGNQPQHF. CDR3 coding DNA: TGTGCCAGCAGCGTTGGGGAGGGCAATCAGCCCCAGCATTTT.

On this clone: Additional DNA sequences in this sample encode the identical CDR3. The chain recombines TRBV5-1 with TRBJ2-3; no clear D. Germline V gives CDR1 SGHRS, CDR2 YFSETQ. V was pared by 0 bases and J by 2 bases, with 7 bases between. This CDR3 spans 14 amino acids. Written as DNA, the CDR3 is TGCGCCAGCAGCTTGGGTTCATACACAGATACGCAGTATTTT. Its protein product is CASSLGSYTDTQYF. The entire variable domain, with the rest obtained from reference TRBV5-1 and TRBJ2-3, is as follows: KAGVTQTPRYLIKTRGQQVTLSCSPISGHRSVSWYQQTPGQGLQFLFEYFSETQRNKGNFPGRFSGRQFSNSRSEMNVSTLELGDSALYLCASSLGSYTDTQYFGPGTRLTVL.

This chain uses TRBV6-1 with TRBJ2-7; no firm D call. The V end lost 2 bases, the J end lost 4 bases, and 6 bases lay between the germline ends. Germline CDR1 is MNHNS and CDR2 is SASEGT. The length of the CDR3 is 12 residues. CDR3 DNA sequence: TGTGCCAGCAGTGAACTGGGTTACGAGCAGTACTTC. This sequence encodes CASSELGYEQYF.

This chain's CDR3 is CASSFIVDTEAFF. CDR3 nucleotides: TGTGCCAGCAGTTTTATCGTGGACACTGAAGCTTTCTTT. The genes are TRBV6-6 and TRBJ1-1; D remains unclear. CDR1 is MNHNY and CDR2 is SVGAGI in the germline V gene (reference sequence). The CDR3 length is 13 residues. Trimming removed 4 bases from V and 3 bases from J, with 9 bases in between.

The chain is built from TRBV5-4 and TRBJ2-1; 9 positions agree with TRBD2. Germline V gives CDR1 SGHNT, CDR2 YYREEE (reference sequence). Germline trimming cut 4 bases from V and 3 bases from J; bases unmatched to any gene: 8. This CDR3 spans 16 amino acids. CDR3 bases: TGTGCCAGCAGCAGCCCTGCTAGCGGGGTCTACAATGAGCAGTTCTTC. Translated: CASSSPASGVYNEQFF.

The chain combines TRBV5-1 with TRBJ2-3; perhaps TRBD1 as D (6 bases). Trimming left V 5 bases short and J 3 bases short, with 13 bases between. Germline V gene data show CDR1 as SGHRS and CDR2 as YFSETQ. CDR3 length equals 14 residues. The CDR3 DNA reads TGCGCCAGCAGTAAGCAGGGGCAAACAGATACGCAGTATTTT. This sequence encodes CASSKQGQTDTQYF.

This sequence joins TRBV9 and TRBJ2-4, with a tentative D call TRBD2 (5 bases). Trimming removed 4 bases from V and 7 bases from J, with 15 bases in between. Germline V lookup: CDR1 SGDLS, CDR2 YYNGEE. The CDR3 has 14 amino acids. The CDR3 is CASSPRAERNIQYF. In DNA, the CDR3 is TGTGCCAGCAGCCCTCGGGCCGAGCGGAACATTCAGTACTTC.

This rearrangement joins TRBV10-2 to TRBJ2-5, with D possibly being TRBD2 (5 bases). The CDR3 totals 12 residues. The V gene's germline CDR1 is WSHSY and CDR2 SAAADI. V was trimmed by 1 base and J by 5 bases, leaving 5 bases between them. CDR3 sequence: CASSEWTETQYF. DNA for the CDR3: TGCGCCAGCAGTGAGTGGACTGAGACCCAGTACTTC.

The rearrangement uses TRBV9 and TRBJ1-2; D uncertain. Germline values: CDR1 SGDLS, CDR2 YYNGEE. The CDR3 is 12 amino acids. V lost 3 bases to trimming and J lost 8 bases, with 11 bases between them. The CDR3 loop is CASSAEDLGYTF. The CDR3 DNA reads TGTGCCAGCAGCGCAGAGGATTTGGGCTACACCTTC.

The gene calls are TRBV5-5 and TRBJ2-5, with D tentatively TRBD2 (6 bases). This CDR3 contains 14 residues. Deletions cut 4 bases from V and 5 bases from J, with 15 bases between. The germline CDR1 and CDR2 sequences are SGHKS and YYEKEE (reference sequence). The DNA of the CDR3 is TGTGCCAGCAGCGCTACCGTCGCGGGGGAGACCCAGTACTTC. As protein: CASSATVAGETQYF.

The CDR3 reads CASSQTGGGKTEAFF. The CDR3 DNA is TGCGCCAGCAGTCAGACGGGAGGAGGGAAGACTGAAGCTTTCTTT. V and J are TRBV10-1 and TRBJ1-1; D is undetermined. The V gene's germline CDR1 is WNHNN and CDR2 SYGVQD (reference sequence). With 5 bases removed from V and 5 bases from J, the gap between germline ends came to 18 bases. The CDR3 spans 15 residues.

This rearrangement joins TRBV11-2 to TRBJ2-7, with 7 bases aligning to TRBD1. Trimming cost V 1 base and J 3 bases; bases outside gene matches: 9. CDR1 SGHAT and CDR2 FQNNGV come from the germline V gene. The CDR3 is 16 amino acids. The CDR3 reads CASSLGDRDLYYEQYF. The CDR3 region has the DNA TGTGCCAGCAGCTTAGGAGACAGGGATCTATACTACGAGCAGTACTTC.

The CDR3 DNA sequence: TGTGCCAGCAGCTTAGCGGGAGGAGGGGAGACCCAGTACTTC. This translates into CASSLAGGGETQYF. J is TRBJ2-5 and V is TRBV28, with TRBD2 matching over 10 bases. Germline CDR1 reads MDHEN; CDR2 reads SYDVKM. The CDR3 is 14 residues long. The trim removed 6 bases at V and 5 bases at J, leaving 6 bases unmatched.

The chain uses TRBV4-3 and TRBJ2-3; D uncertain. Germline lookup yields CDR1 LGHNA and CDR2 YSLEER. V was shortened by 0 bases and J by 5 bases, with 6 bases between the two germline ends. The CDR3 spans 13 residues. CDR3: CASSQENLDTQYF. The CDR3 coding sequence is TGCGCCAGCAGCCAAGAGAACCTAGATACGCAGTATTTT.

The CDR3 here is CSVGDMEFYGYTF. DNA for the CDR3: TGCAGCGTGGGCGACATGGAATTCTATGGCTACACCTTC. This sequence joins TRBV29-1 and TRBJ1-2; D is uncertain. The CDR3 length is 13 residues. Trimming took 6 bases from V and 4 from J, leaving 15 bases between them. Germline assignment: CDR1 SQVTM and CDR2 ANQGSEA.

J is TRBJ2-3 and V is TRBV27; D may be TRBD2 (6 bases). Germline CDR1 is MNHEY and CDR2 is SMNVEV (reference sequence). The CDR3 length is 17 residues. The V end lost 5 bases, the J end lost 2 bases, and 20 bases lay between the germline ends. CDR3 in amino acids: CASSLRKGLSLTDTQYF. Here the CDR3 DNA reads TGTGCCAGCAGTCTTAGGAAGGGACTCAGCCTCACAGATACGCAGTATTTT.

The genes are TRBV4-2 and TRBJ2-1; 7 positions agree with TRBD1. V gave up 1 base and J gave up 3 bases; unmatched junction bases: 3. Germline values: CDR1 LGHNA, CDR2 YNFKEQ. CDR3 length: 15 residues. The CDR3 here is CASSQVDRDYNEQFF. CDR3 in DNA: TGTGCCAGCAGCCAAGTAGACAGGGACTACAATGAGCAGTTCTTC.

The J gene is TRBJ2-3, the V gene TRBV5-1; D remains ambiguous. This CDR3 comprises 14 residues. Trimming shortened V by 0 bases and J by 4 bases, and 9 bases separated the two germline ends. Germline V gene lookup returns CDR1 SGHRS and CDR2 YFSETQ. As DNA, the CDR3 is TGCGCCAGCAGCTTGGGTGACAAGGCAGATACGCAGTATTTT. Its protein product is CASSLGDKADTQYF.

This chain joins TRBV18 and TRBJ1-1; D ambiguous. Per the germline V gene, CDR1 is KGHSH and CDR2 is LQKENI. The CDR3 length is 12 residues. V was trimmed by 6 bases and J by 6 bases, leaving 11 bases between them. Here the CDR3 reads CASSAAGAEAFF. The CDR3 DNA follows: TGTGCCAGCTCGGCCGCGGGCGCTGAAGCTTTCTTT.